One T cell receptor beta chain is described in this entry. Germline lookup yields CDR1 MNHEY and CDR2 SMNVEV (reference sequence). The CDR3 is 15 residues long. The V end lost 6 bases, the J end lost 0 bases, and 15 bases lay between the germline ends. PCR involved 60 Vbeta and 13 Jbeta primers. The assay was immunoSEQ multiplex PCR, and TCRdb's table has in-frame clones only and misses some. The sample shows 200,000 to 250,000 clones, over 70% of them seen only once. The sample comes from a study of cytomegalovirus exposure and HLA in healthy donors. The receptor's source is a boy younger than 10 in good health and CMV-seronegative. Sequencing used PBMCs. The chain uses TRBV27 and TRBJ2-7, with D tentatively TRBD1 (6 bases). CDR3: CASSRRDKFSYEQYF. CDR3 bases: TGTGCCAGCAGCCGCCGGGACAAATTCTCCTACGAGCAGTACTTC.